One and the same sample provided the 3 T cell receptor beta chains below, sequenced in a study of cytomegalovirus exposure and HLA in healthy donors. The protocol was immunoSEQ multiplex PCR, while the TCRdb copy is restricted to in-frame clones and leaves out a portion. The data contain roughly 60,000 clones, around 90% of them seen just once; the ten biggest clones take up 2% to 2.5%. Sequencing was carried out using PBMCs. These receptors all stem from a woman in her thirties in good health and CMV-seronegative.

The V call is TRBV27, the J call TRBJ1-1; the D gene is possibly TRBD1 (6 bases). CDR3 size: 14 residues. V lost 6 bases, J lost 4 bases, and 15 bases lay in between. CDR1 and CDR2 from the germline V gene are MNHEY and SMNVEV (reference sequence). The DNA for the CDR3 is TGTGCCAGCAGGAAACAGGGATTGAGCACTGAAGCTTTCTTT. Translation gives CASRKQGLSTEAFF.

The genes are TRBV5-1 and TRBJ2-1; 10 positions match TRBD2. The V segment lost 2 bases and the J segment 7 bases; nucleotides outside the gene matches: 12. Germline CDR1 reads SGHRS; CDR2 reads YFSETQ. This CDR3 has 17 residues. The CDR3 here is CASSFRLLAGPLNEQFF. In DNA form, the CDR3 reads TGCGCCAGCAGCTTCCGCTTACTAGCGGGACCCCTTAATGAGCAGTTCTTC.

A few counts support this clone. The rearrangement joins TRBV6-1 to TRBJ1-5; a possible D gene is TRBD1 (5 bases). The V end was cut by 6 bases, the J end by 4 bases, with 13 bases between. Per germline, CDR1 MNHNS and CDR2 SASEGT. The CDR3 totals 14 residues. CDR3 residues: CASSTAGYNQPQHF. CDR3 coding DNA: TGTGCCAGCAGCACGGCAGGGTATAATCAGCCCCAGCATTTT.